The TCR beta chain under discussion was sequenced for a study of CD8 T cells in ankylosing spondylitis. Regarding the study as a whole: Ankylosing spondylitis blood appeared to be characterized by a TCR beta motif of roughly eight highly homologous variants. Within matched ankylosing spondylitis synovial fluid, disease-linked clones were reportedly significantly enriched.

The sample holds a few counts of this clonotype. Its antigen is unknown. The CDR3 contains 14 residues. The V gene's germline CDR1 is SQVTM and CDR2 ANQGSEA. V lost 5 bases, J lost 4 bases, and 8 bases stayed unmatched. Each TCR beta library was made by quantitative 5'-RACE that incorporated molecular barcodes. Each CDR3 protein is one row after TCRdb ran MiXCR on the 5' RACE reads. The table shows about 100,000 distinct CDR3 sequences, with about 25% occurring only once. The clonotype was recovered from a male donor with ankylosing spondylitis. The sequenced material came from synovial fluid, either unsorted or a sorted T cell fraction (not recorded which). The rearrangement joins TRBV29-1 to TRBJ2-7, with 10 bases identical to TRBD2. CDR3 protein: CSVKRTSGPYEQYF. In nucleotides, the CDR3 is TGCAGCGTTAAGCGGACTAGCGGACCATACGAGCAGTACTTC.